A single sample is the source of the 5 T cell receptor beta chains below, sequenced in a study of a mutant IDH1 vaccine in newly diagnosed glioma. Repertoires were generated with immunoSEQ multiplex PCR, while TCRdb's copy carries only in-frame clones and drops some. The table lists roughly 70,000 clones, around 84% of them singletons, with approximately 9.5% in the top ten. The time point is: week 11, during vaccination. Each vaccine dose was 300 ug of mutant IDH1 20-mer peptide, with topical imiquimod. Their specific antigens are unknown. The sequences come from PBMCs, collected from a glioma patient whose treatment included an IDH1 peptide vaccine. These receptors originate from a woman aged 45-65 years with glioma.

The table lists this clone with a few counts. The rearrangement uses TRBV19 and TRBJ1-2; 11 bases line up with TRBD1. The junction had 16 bases not matched to a gene; V was cut back by 7 bases and J by 3 bases. Germline values: CDR1 LNHDA, CDR2 SQIVND (reference sequence). The CDR3 covers 18 residues. The CDR3 nucleotides are TGTGCCAGTACCCCCCGATGGACAGGGGGCTTAAACGACTATGGCTACACCTTC. This codes for CASTPRWTGGLNDYGYTF.

The chain combines TRBV4-3 with TRBJ2-7; no reliable D call. V lost 1 base and J 3 bases, leaving 7 bases between the germline ends. This CDR3 is 13 amino acids long. Germline V gives CDR1 LGHNA, CDR2 YSLEER. The chain's CDR3 is CASSQATSYEQYF. The CDR3 DNA is TGCGCCAGCAGCCAAGCTACGAGCTACGAGCAGTACTTC.

To note about this clone: The germline gene is not matched at one end of the junction; a read error may be the cause. V and J are TRBV2 and TRBJ2-3, with 7 bases fitting TRBD2. CDR1 is SNHLY and CDR2 is FYNNEI in the germline V gene. CDR3 length equals 15 residues. Here the CDR3 reads CASSFRGGGTDAQYF. DNA for the CDR3: TGTGCCAGCAGTTTTCGCGGGGGAGGCACAGATGCGCAGTATTTT.

This clone appeared a few times. The J gene is TRBJ1-2, the V gene TRBV18, with TRBD1 matching over 9 bases. The CDR3 extends over 16 amino acids. V was pared by 2 bases and J by 2 bases, with 6 bases of the junction left unmatched. CDR1 and CDR2 (germline): KGHSH, LQKENI. The CDR3 DNA sequence: TGTGCCAGCTCACCAATTTTCGGACAGGGGAACTATGGCTACACCTTC. Protein sequence: CASSPIFGQGNYGYTF.

The rearrangement links TRBV18 to TRBJ2-7; D tentatively reads TRBD1 or TRBD2 (5 bases each). Germline CDR1 KGHSH, CDR2 LQKENI. The CDR3 runs to 16 residues. Trimming took 5 bases from V and 3 from J, leaving 20 bases between them. CDR3 loop: CASSREIEGASYEQYF. CDR3 nucleotides: TGTGCCAGCTCAAGGGAGATAGAAGGGGCTAGCTACGAGCAGTACTTC.